Listed here are 7 T cell receptor beta chains from one sample, sequenced in a study of T-cell reconstitution after alpha-beta-depleted transplantation in children. A TCRbeta library incorporating unique molecular identifiers was prepared. TCRdb reprocessed the PCR reads with MiXCR, giving one entry per CDR3 protein. The table has approximately 490,000 distinct CDR3 sequences, over 9.5% seen once; the top ten hold just over 2%. This sample comprised PBMCs, obtained before TCRalphabeta/CD19-depleted stem cell transplant. These receptors were taken from a child aged 2 to 15 with inherited bone marrow failure, due to receive a stem cell transplant.

This clonotype was counted ten times or more. This chain links TRBV4-1 with TRBJ2-5; D ambiguous. In germline, CDR1 is MGHRA, CDR2 YSYEKL. CDR3 size: 13 residues. The V and J ends lost 1 base and 5 bases respectively, with 8 bases between them. The CDR3 DNA reads as TGCGCCAGCAGCCAAGGCGCCCTGGAGACCCAGTACTTC. Translating gives CASSQGALETQYF.

This chain uses TRBV7-2 with TRBJ2-1; D remains ambiguous. The CDR3 has 14 amino acids. Trimming removed 1 base at V and 10 bases at J, with 14 bases between. From germline, CDR1 is SGHTA and CDR2 FQGNSA. Here the CDR3 DNA reads TGTGCCAGCAGCTTAGGAGCCCTAGGGTTAGAGCAGTTCTTC. Its protein product is CASSLGALGLEQFF.

This clonotype was seen many times. V and J are TRBV20-1 and TRBJ2-3; TRBD1 or TRBD2 may be the D gene (5 bases each). In germline, CDR1 is DFQATT, CDR2 SNEGSKA (reference sequence). The CDR3 is 15 residues long. The V gene lost 0 bases and the J gene lost 0 bases, with 10 bases spanning the gap. CDR3 region: CSARDYGASTDTQYF. CDR3 nucleotides: TGCAGTGCTAGAGATTACGGGGCTAGCACAGATACGCAGTATTTT.

The chain employs TRBV5-6 and TRBJ2-3; 12 nucleotides align to TRBD2. CDR1 and CDR2 (germline): SGHDT, YYEEEE. The trim removed 4 bases at V and 4 bases at J, leaving 7 bases unmatched. The CDR3 runs 16 residues. CDR3 protein: CASSLRLAGVSDTQYF. The DNA of the CDR3 is TGTGCCAGCAGCCTTAGACTAGCGGGAGTATCAGATACGCAGTATTTT.

There are many counts of this clonotype. This CDR3 is CASSGLAGWNEQFF. CDR3 nucleotides: TGTGCCAGTTCCGGACTAGCGGGTTGGAATGAGCAGTTCTTC. The rearrangement uses TRBV27 and TRBJ2-1; TRBD2 agrees at 11 bases. Germline assignment: CDR1 MNHEY and CDR2 SMNVEV (reference sequence). CDR3 length equals 14 residues. With V trimmed by 9 bases and J by 7 bases, 8 bases remained unmatched.

This clonotype has a handful of counts. The chain has TRBV5-1 and TRBJ2-7; 13 bases are a match to TRBD2. This CDR3 is 16 amino acids long. V lost 2 bases and J lost 4; bases outside the gene matches: 6. Germline loops: CDR1 SGHRS, CDR2 YFSETQ. CDR3 bases: TGCGCCAGCAGCTTAGGACTAGCGGGAGTCTGGTACGAGCAGTACTTC. Translated: CASSLGLAGVWYEQYF.

The chain recombines TRBV7-8 with TRBJ2-3; D is undetermined. The CDR3 contains 14 residues. The germline V and J ends were trimmed by 4 bases and 5 bases, with 13 bases remaining between them. Germline-derived CDR1 and CDR2 are SGHVS and FQNEAQ. CDR3 amino acids: CASSSVGPIDTQYF. The CDR3 bases are TGTGCCAGCAGCTCGGTGGGCCCGATAGATACGCAGTATTTT.